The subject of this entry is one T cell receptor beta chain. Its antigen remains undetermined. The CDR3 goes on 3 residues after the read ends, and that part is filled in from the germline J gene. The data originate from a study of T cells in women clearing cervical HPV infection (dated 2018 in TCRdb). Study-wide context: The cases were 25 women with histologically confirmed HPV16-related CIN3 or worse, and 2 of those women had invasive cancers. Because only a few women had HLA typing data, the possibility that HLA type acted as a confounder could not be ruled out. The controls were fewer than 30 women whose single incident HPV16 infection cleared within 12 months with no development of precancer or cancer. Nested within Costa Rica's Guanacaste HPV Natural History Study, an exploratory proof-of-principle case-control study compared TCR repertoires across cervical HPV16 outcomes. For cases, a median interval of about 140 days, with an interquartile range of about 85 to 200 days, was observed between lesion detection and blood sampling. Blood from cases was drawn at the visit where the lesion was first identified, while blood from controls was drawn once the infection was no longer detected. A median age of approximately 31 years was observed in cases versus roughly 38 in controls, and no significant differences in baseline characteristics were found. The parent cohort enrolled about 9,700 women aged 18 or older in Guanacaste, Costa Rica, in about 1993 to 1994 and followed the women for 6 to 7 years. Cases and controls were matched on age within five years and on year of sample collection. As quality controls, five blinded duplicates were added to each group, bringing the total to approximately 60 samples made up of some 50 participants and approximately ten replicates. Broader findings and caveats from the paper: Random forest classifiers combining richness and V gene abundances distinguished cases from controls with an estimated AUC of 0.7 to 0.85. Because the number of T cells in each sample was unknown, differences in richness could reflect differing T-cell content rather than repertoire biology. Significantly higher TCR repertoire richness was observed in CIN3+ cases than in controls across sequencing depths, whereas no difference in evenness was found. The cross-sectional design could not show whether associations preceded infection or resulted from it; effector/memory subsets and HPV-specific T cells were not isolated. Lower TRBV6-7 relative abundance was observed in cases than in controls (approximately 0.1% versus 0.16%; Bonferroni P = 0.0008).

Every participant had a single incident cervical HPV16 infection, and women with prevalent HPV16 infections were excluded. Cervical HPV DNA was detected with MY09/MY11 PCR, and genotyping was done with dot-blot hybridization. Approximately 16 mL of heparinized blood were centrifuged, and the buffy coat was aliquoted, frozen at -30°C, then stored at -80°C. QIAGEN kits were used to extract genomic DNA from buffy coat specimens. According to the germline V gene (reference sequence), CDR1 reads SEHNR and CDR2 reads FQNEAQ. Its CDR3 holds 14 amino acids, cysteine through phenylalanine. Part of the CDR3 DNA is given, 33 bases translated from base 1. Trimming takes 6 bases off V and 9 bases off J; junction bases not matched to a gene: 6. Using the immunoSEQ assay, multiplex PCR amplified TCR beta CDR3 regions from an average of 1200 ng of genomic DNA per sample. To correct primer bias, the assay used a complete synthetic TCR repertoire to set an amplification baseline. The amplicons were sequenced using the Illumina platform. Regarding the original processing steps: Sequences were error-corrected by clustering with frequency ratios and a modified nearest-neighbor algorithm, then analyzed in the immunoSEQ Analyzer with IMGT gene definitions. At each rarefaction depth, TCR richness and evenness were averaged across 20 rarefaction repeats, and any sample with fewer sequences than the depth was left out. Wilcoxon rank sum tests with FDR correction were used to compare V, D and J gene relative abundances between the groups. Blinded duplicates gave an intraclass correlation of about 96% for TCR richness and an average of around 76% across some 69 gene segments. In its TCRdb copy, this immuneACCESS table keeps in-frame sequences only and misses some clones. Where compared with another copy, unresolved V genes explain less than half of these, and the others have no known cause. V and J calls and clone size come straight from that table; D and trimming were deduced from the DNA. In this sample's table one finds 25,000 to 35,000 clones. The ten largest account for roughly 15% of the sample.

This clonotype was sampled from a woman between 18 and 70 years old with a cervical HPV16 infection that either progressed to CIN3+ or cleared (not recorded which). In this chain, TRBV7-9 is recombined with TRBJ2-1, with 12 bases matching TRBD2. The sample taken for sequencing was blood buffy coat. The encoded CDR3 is CASSSGLAGIEQFF. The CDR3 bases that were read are TGTGCCAGCAGTTCCGGACTAGCGGGAATTGAG.